This TCR beta chain was recovered during a study of OX40 agonist ivuxolimab in advanced cancers. Study in general: Therapy given before enrollment (anti-PD-1, anti-PD-L1 or anti-CTLA-4) was allowed, and 40% to 50% had some.

Here immunoSEQ multiplex PCR was the method, and the copy in TCRdb shows in-frame clones only, minus some. The table has around 95,000 clones, roughly 93% seen once. The ends were cut back, 1 base at V and 6 bases at J, with 10 bases in the middle. This CDR3 is built from 14 residues. Germline V lookup: CDR1 SGHRS, CDR2 YFSETQ. In regard to this clone: As yet, its antigen is unknown.

Study-level findings and limits: Relative to CD4+ cells, CD8+ T cells on average had more expanded clones.

The sequence derives from an adult with an advanced solid tumor such as melanoma, head and neck, liver or kidney cancer. This chain uses TRBV5-1 with TRBJ2-2; D unclear. This sample comprised CD4+ or CD8+ T cells sorted from blood, obtained in a trial of the OX40 agonist ivuxolimab. CDR3 protein: CASSLSPEAGELFF. The CDR3 nucleotides are TGCGCCAGCAGCTTGTCGCCGGAAGCCGGGGAGCTGTTTTTT.